What follows are 14 T cell receptor beta chains derived from one specimen sequenced in a study of response to subunit inactivated influenza vaccine. TCRdb recomputed calls from the RT-PCR reads with MiXCR, one row per CDR3 protein. Here the sample spans under 500,000 distinct CDR3 sequences, around 9.9% being singletons. This material consisted of PBMCs from blood, taken roughly 45 days after vaccination. The receptors were gathered from a man aged 50 to 59 who received an inactivated influenza vaccine.

In the case of this clonotype: Just one base apart from a much larger clone, this may be a read error. The gene calls are TRBV12-3 or TRBV12-4 and TRBJ2-7, with D tentatively TRBD1 or TRBD2 (5 bases each). Trimming pared 6 bases from V and 2 bases from J, leaving 11 bases between. CDR3 length: 13 residues. In nucleotides, the CDR3 is TGTGCCAGCAGGAACGGGGCGACCTACGAGCAGTACTTC. Translation: CASRNGATYEQYF.

This clonotype was counted many times. The chain links TRBV7-2 to TRBJ2-7; D unresolved. Germline V CDR1 and CDR2: SGHTA, FQGNSA. V was clipped by 1 base and J by 3 bases, with 10 bases between them. The CDR3 covers 14 residues. The CDR3 loop is CASSLVLENYEQYF. The CDR3 DNA reads as TGTGCCAGCAGCTTAGTACTGGAGAACTACGAGCAGTACTTC.

A few counts support this clonotype. The chain combines TRBV15 with TRBJ1-1, with D possibly matching TRBD1 (5 bases). Trimming pared 0 bases from V and 4 bases from J, leaving 6 bases between. The germline CDR1 and CDR2 sequences are LNHNV and YYDKDF (reference sequence). This CDR3 is 13 amino acids long. CDR3: CATSRDRVTEAFF. Written as DNA, the CDR3 is TGTGCCACCAGCAGAGACAGGGTCACTGAAGCTTTCTTT.

CDR3 residues: CASSYLLAGANVLTF. The CDR3 region has the DNA TGTGCCAGCAGTTACTTGTTGGCTGGGGCCAACGTCCTGACTTTC. The rearrangement links TRBV6-5 to TRBJ2-6, with D unresolved. V was shortened by 1 base and J by 2 bases, with 6 bases between the two germline ends. The CDR3 runs 15 residues. Germline V gene data show CDR1 as MNHEY and CDR2 as SVGAGI.

The table lists this clonotype with many counts. This sequence joins TRBV6-2 or TRBV6-3 and TRBJ2-4; the match to TRBD1 covers 10 bases. The CDR3 spans 16 residues. The germline V gene encodes CDR1 MNHEY and CDR2 SVGEGT. V shed 2 bases and J 3 bases; nucleotides not matched to a gene: 4. DNA for the CDR3: TGTGCCAGCAGTTACGGGACAGGGGACATCAAAAACATTCAGTACTTC. The encoded protein is CASSYGTGDIKNIQYF.

This clonotype was found a few times. V gene TRBV4-2 combines with J gene TRBJ2-5; 7 positions match TRBD1. The length of the CDR3 is 16 residues. Germline CDR1 and CDR2: LGHNA and YNFKEQ. With 4 bases clipped from V and 5 bases from J, the junction kept 13 bases outside the gene matches. Here the CDR3 DNA reads TGTGCCAGCAGCCTCGGACAGGCCGGGTCGGGGGAGACCCAGTACTTC. Translated: CASSLGQAGSGETQYF.

This clonotype was seen ten or more times. The rearrangement joins TRBV5-6 to TRBJ1-6; 8 nucleotides agree with TRBD1. The CDR3 is 14 amino acids. CDR1 and CDR2 (germline): SGHDT, YYEEEE. V was pared by 4 bases and J by 7 bases, with 4 bases of the junction left unmatched. The CDR3 nucleotides are TGTGCCAGCAGCGTATGGGACAGGAATTCACCCCTCCACTTT. Amino acid sequence: CASSVWDRNSPLHF. Looking up the rest from reference TRBV5-6 and TRBJ1-6 gives the full variable domain: DAGVTQSPTHLIKTRGQQVTLRCSPKSGHDTVSWYQQALGQGPQFIFQYYEEEERQRGNFPDRFSGHQFPNYSSELNVNALLLGDSALYLCASSVWDRNSPLHFGNGTRLTVT.

The V gene is TRBV7-2, the J gene TRBJ1-1; 8 positions match TRBD1. Germline V gene data show CDR1 as SGHTA and CDR2 as FQGNSA. After removal of 5 bases from V and 4 bases from J, the junction contained 6 bases not matched to a gene. The CDR3 has 14 amino acids. CDR3 nucleotide sequence: TGTGCCAGCAGCCCCCGACAGGGGAGCACTGAAGCTTTCTTT. Protein: CASSPRQGSTEAFF.

The chain has TRBV20-1 and TRBJ2-4; tentative D call: TRBD1 (6 bases). Looked up from germline, CDR1 is DFQATT and CDR2 is SNEGSKA (reference sequence). The CDR3 is 13 amino acids. V dropped 3 bases and J dropped 3 bases, with 9 bases sitting between them. The CDR3 region is CSASKGDKNIQYF. The CDR3 nucleotides are TGCAGTGCTAGCAAGGGGGACAAAAACATTCAGTACTTC.

This clonotype turned up a few times. The J gene is TRBJ2-1, the V gene TRBV20-1; TRBD2 agrees at 11 bases. This CDR3 spans 14 amino acids. Trimming cost V 5 bases and J 0 bases; bases outside gene matches: 0. Germline loops: CDR1 DFQATT, CDR2 SNEGSKA (reference sequence). The CDR3 bases are TGCAGTGCTGGACTAGCGGGCTCCTACAATGAGCAGTTCTTC. Translated: CSAGLAGSYNEQFF.

This clonotype was counted a few times. This chain joins TRBV9 and TRBJ2-5, with a tentative D call TRBD2 (6 bases). V was clipped by 4 bases and J by 1 base, with 17 bases between them. Germline CDR1 reads SGDLS; CDR2 reads YYNGEE. The CDR3 has 16 amino acids. DNA of the CDR3: TGTGCCAGCAGCCCGGGGGTGTCGAACCGCCAAGAGACCCAGTACTTC. Protein sequence: CASSPGVSNRQETQYF.

This sequence joins TRBV12-3 or TRBV12-4 and TRBJ1-2; 9 bases match TRBD1. The CDR3 runs to 14 residues. Germline trimming cut 3 bases from V and 8 bases from J; bases unmatched to any gene: 7. In DNA form, the CDR3 reads TGTGCCAGCAGTTTGGGTACAGGGGGCGTGGGCTACACCTTC. This codes for CASSLGTGGVGYTF.

Comments on this clonotype: This could be a read error, since a much larger clone is one nucleotide away. The CDR3 ends on some other residue instead of the conserved phenylalanine or tryptophan, so this is likely a read error. This chain connects TRBV10-3 to TRBJ2-7; D unresolved. Looked up from germline, CDR1 is ENHRY and CDR2 is SYGVKD. This CDR3 spans 12 amino acids. V was shortened by 10 bases and J by 2 bases, with 12 bases between the two germline ends. The CDR3 sequence is CATTGETYEQYL. CDR3 in DNA: TGTGCCACTACCGGCGAGACCTACGAGCAGTACTTA.

This CDR3 is CASSSTELTLGNTIYF. Written as DNA, the CDR3 is TGTGCCAGCAGCTCGACGGAACTCACGCTTGGAAACACCATATATTTT. This chain joins TRBV7-6 and TRBJ1-3, with no clear D. The V end was cut by 4 bases, the J end by 3 bases, with 16 bases between. Germline V lookup: CDR1 SGHVS, CDR2 FNYEAQ. The CDR3 consists of 16 residues.